The text below deals with one TCR beta chain. Its antigen is still unknown. Primers for the PCR totalled 60 Vbeta and 13 Jbeta. Sequencing used immunoSEQ multiplex PCR; TCRdb keeps in-frame clones, though not all of them. Of about 170,000 clones listed, 73% are singletons. This entry belongs to a study of cytomegalovirus exposure and HLA in healthy donors. Study-wide results and limits: The CMV antigen specificity of a few CMV-associated chains was confirmed through in vitro analysis.

This CDR3 contains 11 residues. V was shortened by 3 bases and J by 10 bases, with 9 bases between the two germline ends. The germline CDR1 and CDR2 sequences are MDHEN and SYDVKM. The sequence was obtained from a woman under 30 in good health and CMV-seropositive. The chain recombines TRBV28 with TRBJ1-1; D is perhaps TRBD1 (5 bases). Sequencing input: PBMCs. The CDR3 coding sequence is TGTGCCAGCAGTTTTTTCGGGGGAGCTTTCTTT. Translation gives CASSFFGGAFF.